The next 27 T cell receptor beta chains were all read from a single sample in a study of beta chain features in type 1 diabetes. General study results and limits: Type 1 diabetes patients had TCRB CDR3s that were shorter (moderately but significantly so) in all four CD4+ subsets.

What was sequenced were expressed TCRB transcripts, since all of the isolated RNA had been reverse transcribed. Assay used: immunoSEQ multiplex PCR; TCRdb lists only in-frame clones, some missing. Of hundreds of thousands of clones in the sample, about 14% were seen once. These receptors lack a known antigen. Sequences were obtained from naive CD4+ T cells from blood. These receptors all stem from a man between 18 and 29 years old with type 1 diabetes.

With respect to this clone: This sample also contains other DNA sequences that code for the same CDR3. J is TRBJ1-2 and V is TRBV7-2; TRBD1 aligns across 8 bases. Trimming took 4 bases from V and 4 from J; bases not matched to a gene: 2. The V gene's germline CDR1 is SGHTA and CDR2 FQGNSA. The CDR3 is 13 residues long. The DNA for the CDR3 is TGTGCCAGCAGCTCAGGACAGGGCTATGGCTACACCTTC. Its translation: CASSSGQGYGYTF.

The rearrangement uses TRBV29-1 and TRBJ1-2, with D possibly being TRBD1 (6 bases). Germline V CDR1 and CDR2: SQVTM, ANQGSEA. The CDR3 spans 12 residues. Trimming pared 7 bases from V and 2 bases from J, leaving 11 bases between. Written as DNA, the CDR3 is TGCAGCGCAACCGGGGGCAACTATGGCTACACCTTC. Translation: CSATGGNYGYTF.

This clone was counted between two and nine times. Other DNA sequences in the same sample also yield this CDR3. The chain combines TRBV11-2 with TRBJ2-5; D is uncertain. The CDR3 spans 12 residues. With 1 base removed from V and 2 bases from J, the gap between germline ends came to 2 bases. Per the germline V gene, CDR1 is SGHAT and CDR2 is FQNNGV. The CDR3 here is CASSLVQETQYF. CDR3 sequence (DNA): TGTGCCAGCAGCTTAGTACAAGAGACCCAGTACTTC.

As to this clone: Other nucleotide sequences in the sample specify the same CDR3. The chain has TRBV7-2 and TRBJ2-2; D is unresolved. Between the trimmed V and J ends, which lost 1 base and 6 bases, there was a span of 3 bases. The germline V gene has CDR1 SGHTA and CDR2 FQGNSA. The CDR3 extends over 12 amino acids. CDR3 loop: CASSLGAGELFF. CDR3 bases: TGTGCCAGCAGCTTAGGAGCCGGGGAGCTGTTTTTT.

CDR3 region: CASSLDPRVTGELFF. As DNA, the CDR3 is TGCGCCAGCAGCTTGGATCCTAGGGTCACCGGGGAGCTGTTTTTT. The chain carries TRBV5-1 and TRBJ2-2; D not certain. Germline CDR1 SGHRS, CDR2 YFSETQ. V was cut by 0 bases and J by 4 bases, with 10 bases left in between. The CDR3 runs to 15 residues.

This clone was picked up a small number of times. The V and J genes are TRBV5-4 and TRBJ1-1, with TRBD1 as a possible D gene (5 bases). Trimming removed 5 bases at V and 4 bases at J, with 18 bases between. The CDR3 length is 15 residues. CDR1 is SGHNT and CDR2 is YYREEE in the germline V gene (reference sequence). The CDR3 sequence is CASRRDFSTPTEAFF. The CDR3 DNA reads TGTGCCAGCAGAAGGGACTTCTCCACCCCCACTGAAGCTTTCTTT.

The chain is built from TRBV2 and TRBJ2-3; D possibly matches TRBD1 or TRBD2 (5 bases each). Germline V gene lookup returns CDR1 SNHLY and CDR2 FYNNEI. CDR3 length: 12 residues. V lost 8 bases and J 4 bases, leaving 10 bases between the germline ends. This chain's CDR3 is CASGGEADTQYF. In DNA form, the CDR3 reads TGTGCCAGCGGGGGAGAAGCAGATACGCAGTATTTT.

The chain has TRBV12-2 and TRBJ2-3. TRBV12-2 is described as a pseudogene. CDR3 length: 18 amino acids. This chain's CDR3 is CASRSSSRGLESTDTQYF. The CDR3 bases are TGTGCAAGTCGCTCTTCCTCCAGGGGACTCGAAAGCACAGATACGCAGTATTTT.

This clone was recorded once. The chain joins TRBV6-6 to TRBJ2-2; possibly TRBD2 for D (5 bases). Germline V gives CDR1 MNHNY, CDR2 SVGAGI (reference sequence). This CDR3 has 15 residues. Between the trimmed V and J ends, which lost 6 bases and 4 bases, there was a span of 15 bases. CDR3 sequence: CASSLGVRGTGELFF. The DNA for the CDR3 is TGTGCCAGCAGCCTTGGCGTCCGGGGCACCGGGGAGCTGTTTTTT.

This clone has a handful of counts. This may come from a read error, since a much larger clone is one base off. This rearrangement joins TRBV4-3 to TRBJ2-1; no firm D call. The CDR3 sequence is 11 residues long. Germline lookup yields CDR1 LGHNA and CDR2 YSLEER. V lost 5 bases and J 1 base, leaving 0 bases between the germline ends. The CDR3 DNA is TGCGCCAGCAGCTCCTACAATGAGCAGTTCTTC. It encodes CASSSYNEQFF.

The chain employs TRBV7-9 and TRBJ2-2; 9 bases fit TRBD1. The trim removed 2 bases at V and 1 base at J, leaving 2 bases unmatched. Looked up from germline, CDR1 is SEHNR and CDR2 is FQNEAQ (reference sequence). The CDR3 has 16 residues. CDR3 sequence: CASSLKGQGNTGELFF. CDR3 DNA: TGTGCCAGCAGCTTAAAGGGACAGGGGAACACCGGGGAGCTGTTTTTT.

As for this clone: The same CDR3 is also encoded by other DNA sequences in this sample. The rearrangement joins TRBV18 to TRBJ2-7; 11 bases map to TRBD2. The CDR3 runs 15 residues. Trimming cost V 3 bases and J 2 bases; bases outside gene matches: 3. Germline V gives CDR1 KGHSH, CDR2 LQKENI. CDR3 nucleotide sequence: TGTGCCAGCTCACCTGGGACTAGCGGCACCTACGAGCAGTACTTC. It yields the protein CASSPGTSGTYEQYF.

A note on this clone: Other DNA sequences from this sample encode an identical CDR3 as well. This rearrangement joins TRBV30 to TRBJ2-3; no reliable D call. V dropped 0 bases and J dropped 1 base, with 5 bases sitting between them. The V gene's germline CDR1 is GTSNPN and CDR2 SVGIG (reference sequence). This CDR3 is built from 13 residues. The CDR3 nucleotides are TGTGCCTGGAGTGTACGGGGCACAGATACGCAGTATTTT. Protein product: CAWSVRGTDTQYF.

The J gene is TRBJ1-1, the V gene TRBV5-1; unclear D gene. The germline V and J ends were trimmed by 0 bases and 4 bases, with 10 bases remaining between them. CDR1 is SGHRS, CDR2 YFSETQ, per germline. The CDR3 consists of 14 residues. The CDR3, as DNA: TGCGCCAGCAGCTTGGTTAAGGGATCCACTGAAGCTTTCTTT. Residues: CASSLVKGSTEAFF.

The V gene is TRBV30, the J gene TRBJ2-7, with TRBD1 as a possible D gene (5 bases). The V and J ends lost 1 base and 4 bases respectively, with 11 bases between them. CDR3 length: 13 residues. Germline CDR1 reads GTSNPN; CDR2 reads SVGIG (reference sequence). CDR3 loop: CAWSGQGKYEQYF. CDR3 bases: TGTGCCTGGAGTGGGCAGGGTAAATACGAGCAGTACTTC.

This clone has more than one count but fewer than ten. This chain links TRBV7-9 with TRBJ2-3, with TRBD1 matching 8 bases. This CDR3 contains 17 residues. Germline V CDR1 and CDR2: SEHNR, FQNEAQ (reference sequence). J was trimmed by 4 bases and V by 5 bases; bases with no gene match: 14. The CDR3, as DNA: TGTGCCAGCAGCAACTACGTCGGACAGGGTTTTGCAGATACGCAGTATTTT. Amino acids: CASSNYVGQGFADTQYF.

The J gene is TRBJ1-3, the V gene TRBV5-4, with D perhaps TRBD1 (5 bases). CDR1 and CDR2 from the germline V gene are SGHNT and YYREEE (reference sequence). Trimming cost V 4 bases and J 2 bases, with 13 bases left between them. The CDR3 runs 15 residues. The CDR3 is CASSVDSGPGNTIYF. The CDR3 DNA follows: TGTGCCAGCAGCGTTGACAGTGGTCCTGGAAACACCATATATTTT.

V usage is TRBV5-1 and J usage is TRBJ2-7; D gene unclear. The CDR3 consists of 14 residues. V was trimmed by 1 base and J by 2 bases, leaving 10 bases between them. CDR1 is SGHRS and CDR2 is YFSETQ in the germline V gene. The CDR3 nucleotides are TGCGCCAGCAGCTTGCAAACATCCGCCTACGAGCAGTACTTC. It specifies CASSLQTSAYEQYF.

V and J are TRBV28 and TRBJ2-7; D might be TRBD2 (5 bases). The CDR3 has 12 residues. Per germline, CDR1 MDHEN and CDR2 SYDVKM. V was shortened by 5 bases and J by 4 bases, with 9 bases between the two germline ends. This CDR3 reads CASSRTAYEQYF. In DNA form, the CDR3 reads TGTGCCAGCAGTCGGACTGCGTACGAGCAGTACTTC.

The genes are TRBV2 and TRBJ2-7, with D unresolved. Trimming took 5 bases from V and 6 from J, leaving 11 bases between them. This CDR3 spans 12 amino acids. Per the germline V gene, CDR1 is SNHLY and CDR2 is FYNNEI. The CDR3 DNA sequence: TGTGCCAGCAGTACGACGTTGCGCGAGCAGTACTTC. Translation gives CASSTTLREQYF.

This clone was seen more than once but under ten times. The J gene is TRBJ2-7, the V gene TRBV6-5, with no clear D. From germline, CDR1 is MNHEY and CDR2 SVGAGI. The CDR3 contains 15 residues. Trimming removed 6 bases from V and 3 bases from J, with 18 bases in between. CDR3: CASSYLGGLRYEQYF. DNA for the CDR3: TGTGCCAGCAGCTACCTCGGTGGTCTTCGCTACGAGCAGTACTTC.

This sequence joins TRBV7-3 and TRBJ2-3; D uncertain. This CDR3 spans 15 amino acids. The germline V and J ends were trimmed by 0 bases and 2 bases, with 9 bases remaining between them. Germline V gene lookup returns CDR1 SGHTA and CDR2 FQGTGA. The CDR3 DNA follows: TGTGCCAGCAGCTTAACTGCGTTTCACACAGATACGCAGTATTTT. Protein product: CASSLTAFHTDTQYF.

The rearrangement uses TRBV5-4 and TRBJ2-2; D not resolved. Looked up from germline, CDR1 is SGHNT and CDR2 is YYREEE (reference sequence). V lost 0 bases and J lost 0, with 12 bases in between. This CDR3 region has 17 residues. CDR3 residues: CASSLVHQPTNTGELFF. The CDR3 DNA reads TGTGCCAGCAGCTTGGTTCATCAGCCTACGAACACCGGGGAGCTGTTTTTT.

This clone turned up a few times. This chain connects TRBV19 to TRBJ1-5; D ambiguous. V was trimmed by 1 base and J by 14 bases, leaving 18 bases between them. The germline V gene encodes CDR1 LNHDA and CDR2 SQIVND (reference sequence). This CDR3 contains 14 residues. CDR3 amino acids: CASSIGAQSSVEHF. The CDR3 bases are TGTGCCAGTAGTATAGGGGCTCAGAGCAGCGTTGAGCATTTT.

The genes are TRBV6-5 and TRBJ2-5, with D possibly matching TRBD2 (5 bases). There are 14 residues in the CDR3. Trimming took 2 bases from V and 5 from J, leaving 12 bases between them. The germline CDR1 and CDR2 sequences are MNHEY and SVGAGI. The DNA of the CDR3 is TGTGCCAGCAGTTACGGGATACGGGGTGAGACCCAGTACTTC. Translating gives CASSYGIRGETQYF.

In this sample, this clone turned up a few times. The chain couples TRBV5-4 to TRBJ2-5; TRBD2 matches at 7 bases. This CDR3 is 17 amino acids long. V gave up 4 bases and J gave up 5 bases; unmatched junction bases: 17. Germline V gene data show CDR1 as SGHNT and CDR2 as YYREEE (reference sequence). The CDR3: CASSLEGAGSLRETQYF. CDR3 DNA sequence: TGTGCCAGCAGCCTCGAGGGAGCGGGGAGCCTAAGGGAGACCCAGTACTTC.

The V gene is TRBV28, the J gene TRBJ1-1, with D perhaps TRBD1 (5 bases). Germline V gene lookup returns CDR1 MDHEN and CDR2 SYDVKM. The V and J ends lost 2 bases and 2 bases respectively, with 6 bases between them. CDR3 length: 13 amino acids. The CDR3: CASSLGGNTEAFF. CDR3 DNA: TGTGCCAGCAGTTTAGGGGGAAACACTGAAGCTTTCTTT.